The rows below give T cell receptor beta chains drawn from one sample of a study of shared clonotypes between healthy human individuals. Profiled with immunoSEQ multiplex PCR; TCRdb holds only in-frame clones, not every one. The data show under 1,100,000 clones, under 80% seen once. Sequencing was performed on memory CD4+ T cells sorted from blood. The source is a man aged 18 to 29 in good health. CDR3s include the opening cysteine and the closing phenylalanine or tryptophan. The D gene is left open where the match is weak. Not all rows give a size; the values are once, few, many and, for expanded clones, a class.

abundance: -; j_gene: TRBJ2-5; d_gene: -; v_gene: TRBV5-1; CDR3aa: CASSQSGGRGETQYF; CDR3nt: TGCGCCAGCAGCCAATCCGGGGGGCGCGGAGAGACCCAGTACTTC
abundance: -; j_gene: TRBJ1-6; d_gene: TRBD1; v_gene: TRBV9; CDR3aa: CASSVEADRGSPLHF; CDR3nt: TGTGCCAGCAGCGTAGAAGCGGACAGGGGGTCACCCCTCCACTTT
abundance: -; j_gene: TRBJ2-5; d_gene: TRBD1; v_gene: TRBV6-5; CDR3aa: CASNAGGAETQYF; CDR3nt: TGTGCCAGCAACGCAGGGGGCGCAGAGACCCAGTACTTC
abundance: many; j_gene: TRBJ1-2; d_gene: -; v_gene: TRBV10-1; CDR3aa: CASTTSLDTYGYTF; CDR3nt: TGCGCCAGCACTACATCGCTCGACACCTATGGCTACACCTTC
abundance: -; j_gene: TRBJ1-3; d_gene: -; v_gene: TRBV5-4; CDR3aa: CASSPGRISGNTIYF; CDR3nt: TGTGCCAGCAGCCCAGGACGGATCTCTGGAAACACCATATATTTT
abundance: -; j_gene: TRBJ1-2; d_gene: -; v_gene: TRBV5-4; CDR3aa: CASSRKVGQSTNYGYTF; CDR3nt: TGTGCCAGCAGCCGGAAGGTTGGACAGAGTACTAACTATGGCTACACCTTC
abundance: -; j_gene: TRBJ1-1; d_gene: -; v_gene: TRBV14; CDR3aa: CASSQRTQGNTEAFF; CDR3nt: TGTGCCAGCAGCCAACGGACACAGGGAAATACTGAAGCTTTCTTT
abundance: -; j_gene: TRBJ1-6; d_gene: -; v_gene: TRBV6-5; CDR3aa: CASRVKGSPLHF; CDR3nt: TGTGCCAGCAGGGTTAAGGGTTCACCCCTCCACTTT
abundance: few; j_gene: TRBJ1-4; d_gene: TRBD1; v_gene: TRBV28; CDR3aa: CASRLNRGEKLFF; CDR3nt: TGTGCCAGCAGACTAAACAGGGGAGAAAAACTGTTTTTT
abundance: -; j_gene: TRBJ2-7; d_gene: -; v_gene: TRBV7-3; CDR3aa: CASSPGTPYNYEQYF; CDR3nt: TGTGCCAGCAGCCCTGGGACTCCCTATAACTACGAGCAGTACTTC
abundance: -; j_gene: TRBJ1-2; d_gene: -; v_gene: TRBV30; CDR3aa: CAWALGGAGYGYTF; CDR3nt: TGTGCCTGGGCGCTGGGGGGCGCTGGCTATGGCTACACCTTC